This T cell receptor (beta chain) was observed in a study of metastatic and nonmetastatic thyroid tumors. In the study overall: Samples came from malignant and benign thyroid patients, and repertoires were compared across blood and tumor or nodule tissue. Study observations and caveats: TCR beta diversity was reportedly significantly higher in malignant thyroid tumors than benign nodules, in blood and tumor.

Turning to this clone: Its antigen is undetermined.

Every patient was untreated before thyroid surgery. In the original processing: Clinicopathological groups of papillary thyroid cancer showed CDR3 differences that were used to build a distant-metastasis classifier. Using MiXCR, TCRdb reanalyzed the PCR reads. Clone size and V and J calls follow TCRdb, not the original study. The data hold tens of thousands of clones, with roughly 26% observed a single time. Per germline, CDR1 SGHNT and CDR2 YENEEA. The CDR3 totals 13 residues. The ends were cut back, 1 base at V and 6 bases at J, with 4 bases in the middle. The sequenced material came from tumor tissue. J is TRBJ1-6 and V is TRBV11-3; D gene uncertain. The clonotype originates from a female donor with papillary thyroid cancer or a benign thyroid nodule (not recorded which). Some clones in this sample may be carry-over from other donors' samples. The DNA for the CDR3 is TGTGCCAGCAGCTTAGGGGTTAATTCACCCCTCCACTTT. Translated: CASSLGVNSPLHF.